This TCR beta chain came from a study of blood T cell repertoires in COVID-19. Profiled with immunoSEQ multiplex PCR; TCRdb holds only in-frame clones, not every one. Among about 30,000 clones listed, around 89% were seen once. The sequenced material came from peripheral blood. The origin of this receptor is a man aged 80 or over with acute or convalescent COVID-19.

The CDR3 nucleotides read TGCGCCAGCAGCTTGTCGGGCAGGGGCACTGGGGCCAACGTCCTGACTTTC. The encoded protein is CASSLSGRGTGANVLTF. The chain combines TRBV5-1 with TRBJ2-6; D may be TRBD1 (6 bases). The CDR3 is 17 residues long. Germline V gives CDR1 SGHRS, CDR2 YFSETQ. V lost 1 base to trimming and J lost 2 bases, with 13 bases between them.